The text below deals with one T cell receptor beta chain. Since a much larger clone is just one base distant, this may be a read error. Bulk tumor genomic DNA, about 600 ng per sample, was used as template. Multiple biopsies spaced far apart were taken from each primary tumor during surgery. Those enrolled were patients newly diagnosed with untreated non-small cell lung cancer and undergoing curative surgery. CDR3 length: 15 amino acids. The germline V gene has CDR1 SGHTA and CDR2 FQGTGA. Trimming removed 6 bases from V and 5 bases from J; junction bases left unmatched: 8. The data are from a study of immune heterogeneity within non-small cell lung tumors. A first 10-cycle multiplex round used 32 V-gene and 13 J-gene primers on TCR beta CDR3. In TCRdb, the multiplex PCR reads were re-called with MiXCR into one record per CDR3 protein. The table has over 9,000 distinct CDR3 sequences, 25% to 30% seen once.

Sequencing was carried out using lung tumor tissue. This TCR derives from a man aged 45-60 years with non-small cell lung cancer. The chain uses TRBV7-3 and TRBJ2-1; 9 positions match TRBD1. The CDR3, as DNA: TGTGCCAGCAGACCCCTGGGACAGGGTAACAATGAGCAGTTCTTC. Translated, it gives CASRPLGQGNNEQFF.